This paragraph covers one TCR beta chain sequence. The antigen it recognizes is unknown. Per-base qualities were not stored, and no clone one base away is much larger. The sample belongs to a study of blood T cell repertoires in COVID-19 (dated by TCRdb to 2020 to 2022). Notes on the research overall: Samples covering the acute and convalescent phases of COVID-19 were provided by collaborators in the United States, Italy and Spain. The samples were drawn from the first 160 participants of the ongoing ImmuneRACE study and from over 950 subjects provided by 6 global collaborators. The prospective study material was composed of cDNA or gDNA derived from T cells, B-cell-depleted T cells, or PBMCs. HLA class I and class II types, where available, came from metadata supplied by the sample provider rather than from assay-based typing. The dataset comprised deeply sampled blood TCRbeta repertoires from subjects exposed to, actively infected with, or recovered from COVID-19. The repertoires were released in a freely available public database meant as a resource for research on the immune response to SARS-CoV-2. Nearly every sample came with metadata listing a de-identified subject ID, COVID-19 status, age in years and sex. The paper's findings and limits, for the study overall: How much clinical and demographic metadata was included differed by source and by participant, and the metadata was provided uncurated.

Participants in the prospective study were aged roughly 18 to 95 years, lived in 24 United States geographic areas, and enrolled through a virtual design. In the prospective study, cohorts were assigned on the basis of participant-reported clinical history obtained from a screening survey and a study questionnaire. Each participant in the prospective study had whole blood, serum and a nasopharyngeal or oropharyngeal swab collected by mobile phlebotomists. Participants in the prospective study had the option to provide additional blood draws and questionnaires over a roughly 2-month period. Blood samples from the prospective study were shipped frozen or at room temperature prior to DNA extraction. TCRbeta CDR3 regions were amplified from genomic DNA using the immunoSEQ Assay, a bias-controlled multiplex PCR. The authors' analysis ran thus. The number of nucleated cells in each sample was estimated from the amplification of reference gene primers within the assay. To quantify the absolute abundance of each unique TCRbeta CDR3 rearrangement, sequence reads were collapsed and filtered. For each sample, productive Simpson clonality was calculated by taking the square root of Simpson's diversity index across productive rearrangements. Drawn from immuneACCESS, this table holds only the in-frame rearrangements with V and J called that TCRdb kept. Clones are partly lost; checked studies trace under half to an unresolved V gene and leave the rest unexplained. V and J calls and clone size are those listed in that table; D and trimming were worked out from the DNA. Present in this sample are 200,000 to 250,000 clones, 87% of which were seen just once. About 6% of the sample is held by the ten biggest clonotypes.

The sample consisted of PBMCs or T cells enriched from blood (not recorded which). The receptor's source is a woman in her 30s with acute COVID-19.

The DNA reads as follows: TGTGCCAGCAGTTCGGTGGGAGGGGCCACTGAAGCTTTCTTT. It is translated as CASSSVGGATEAFF. The sequence links TRBV27 to TRBJ1-1, and perhaps TRBD1 as D gene, on 5 matching bases. At the junction V is shortened by 4 bases and J by 4 bases, with 13 bases in between. Per the germline V gene (reference sequence), MNHEY is the CDR1 and SMNVEV is the CDR2. Reading from cysteine to phenylalanine, the CDR3 counts 14 amino acids. Here the CDR3 DNA is all that survives: 42 bases in frame from base 1.